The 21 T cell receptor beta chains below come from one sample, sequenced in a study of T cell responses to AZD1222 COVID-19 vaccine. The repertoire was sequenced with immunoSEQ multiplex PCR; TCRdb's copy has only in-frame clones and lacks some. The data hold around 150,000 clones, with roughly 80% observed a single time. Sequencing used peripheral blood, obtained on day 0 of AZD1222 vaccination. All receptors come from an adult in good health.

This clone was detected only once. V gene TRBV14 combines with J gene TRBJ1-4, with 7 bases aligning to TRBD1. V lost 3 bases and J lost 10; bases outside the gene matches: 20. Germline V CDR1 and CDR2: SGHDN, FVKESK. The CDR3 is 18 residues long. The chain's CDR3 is CASSHFSSQGDSLGKLFF. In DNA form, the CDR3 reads TGTGCCAGCAGCCACTTCTCTTCCCAGGGGGATAGCCTGGGAAAACTGTTTTTT. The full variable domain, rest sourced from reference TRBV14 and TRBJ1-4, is EAGVTQFPSHSVIEKGQTVTLRCDPISGHDNLYWYRRVMGKEIKFLLHFVKESKQDESGMPNNRFLAERTGGTYSTLKVQPAELEDSGVYFCASSHFSSQGDSLGKLFFGSGTQLSVL.

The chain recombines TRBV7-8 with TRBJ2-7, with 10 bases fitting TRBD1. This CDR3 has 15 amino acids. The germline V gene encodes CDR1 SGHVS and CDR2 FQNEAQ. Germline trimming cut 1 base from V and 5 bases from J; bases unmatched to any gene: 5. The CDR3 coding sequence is TGTGCCAGCAGCTTAGAGGGACAGGGGTTCCACGAGCAGTACTTC. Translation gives CASSLEGQGFHEQYF.

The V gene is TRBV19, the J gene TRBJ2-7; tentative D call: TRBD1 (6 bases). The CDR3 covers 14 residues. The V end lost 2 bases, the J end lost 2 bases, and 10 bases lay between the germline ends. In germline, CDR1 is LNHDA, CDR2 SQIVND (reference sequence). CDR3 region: CASSIRQDAYEQYF. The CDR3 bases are TGTGCCAGTAGTATAAGACAGGATGCCTACGAGCAGTACTTC.

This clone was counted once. The CDR3 is CASSGYLRVANSPLHF. The CDR3 DNA sequence: TGTGCCAGCAGTGGGTATCTCAGGGTAGCAAATTCACCCCTCCACTTT. The genes are TRBV6-1 and TRBJ1-6, with a tentative D call TRBD1 (5 bases). V was clipped by 4 bases and J by 7 bases, with 17 bases between them. The CDR3 consists of 16 residues. Germline V lookup: CDR1 MNHNS, CDR2 SASEGT.

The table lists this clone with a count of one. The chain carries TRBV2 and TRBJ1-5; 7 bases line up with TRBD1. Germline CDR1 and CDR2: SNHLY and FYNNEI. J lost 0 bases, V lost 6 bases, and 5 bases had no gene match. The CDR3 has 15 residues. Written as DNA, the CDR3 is TGTGCCAGCAGGGGACAGAGCAATAGCAATCAGCCCCAGCATTTT. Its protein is CASRGQSNSNQPQHF.

CDR3 protein: CASSSPGTGLTEAFF. Here the CDR3 DNA reads TGTGCCAGCAGTTCTCCCGGGACAGGGCTCACTGAAGCTTTCTTT. The chain carries TRBV28 and TRBJ1-1, with TRBD1 identical over 9 bases. Looked up from germline, CDR1 is MDHEN and CDR2 is SYDVKM. Trimming removed 4 bases from V and 4 bases from J; junction bases left unmatched: 7. This CDR3 comprises 15 residues.

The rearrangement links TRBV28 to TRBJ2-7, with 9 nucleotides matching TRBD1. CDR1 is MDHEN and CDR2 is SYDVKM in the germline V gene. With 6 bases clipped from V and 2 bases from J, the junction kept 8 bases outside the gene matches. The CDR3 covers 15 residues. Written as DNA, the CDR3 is TGTGCCAGCAGCGTTCCGGGACAGGGCACCTACGAGCAGTACTTC. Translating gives CASSVPGQGTYEQYF.

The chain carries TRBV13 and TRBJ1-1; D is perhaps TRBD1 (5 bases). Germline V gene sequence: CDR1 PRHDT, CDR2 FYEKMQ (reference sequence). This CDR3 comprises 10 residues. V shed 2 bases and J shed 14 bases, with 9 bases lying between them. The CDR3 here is CASSLMRGFF. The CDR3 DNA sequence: TGTGCCAGCAGCTTAATGAGGGGCTTCTTT.

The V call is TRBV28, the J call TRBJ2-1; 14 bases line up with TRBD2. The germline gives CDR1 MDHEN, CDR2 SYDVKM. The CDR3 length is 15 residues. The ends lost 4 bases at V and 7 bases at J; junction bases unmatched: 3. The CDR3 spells CASSSTSGGANEQFF. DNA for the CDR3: TGTGCCAGCAGTTCGACTAGCGGGGGGGCGAATGAGCAGTTCTTC. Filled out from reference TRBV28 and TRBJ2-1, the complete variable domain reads DVKVTQSSRYLVKRTGEKVFLECVQDMDHENMFWYRQDPGLGLRLIYFSYDVKMKEKGDIPEGYSVSREKKERFSLILESASTNQTSMYLCASSSTSGGANEQFFGPGTRLTVL.

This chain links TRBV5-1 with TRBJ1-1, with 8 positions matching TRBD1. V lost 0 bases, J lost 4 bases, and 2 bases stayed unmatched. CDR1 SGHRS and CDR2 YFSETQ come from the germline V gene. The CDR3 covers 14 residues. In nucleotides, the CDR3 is TGCGCCAGCAGCTTGGAACAGGGGGGCACTGAAGCTTTCTTT. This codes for CASSLEQGGTEAFF.

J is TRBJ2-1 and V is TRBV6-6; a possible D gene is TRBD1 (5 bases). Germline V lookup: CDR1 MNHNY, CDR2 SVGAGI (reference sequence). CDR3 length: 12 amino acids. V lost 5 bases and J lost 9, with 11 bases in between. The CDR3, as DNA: TGTGCCAGCAGTCGAGACAGCTCTGAGCAGTTCTTC. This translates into CASSRDSSEQFF.

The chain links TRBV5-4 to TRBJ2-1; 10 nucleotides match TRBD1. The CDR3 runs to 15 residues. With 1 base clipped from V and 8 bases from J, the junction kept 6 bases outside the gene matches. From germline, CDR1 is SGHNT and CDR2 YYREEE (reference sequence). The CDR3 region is CASSLRGQGWDEQFF. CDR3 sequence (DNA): TGTGCCAGCAGCTTGAGGGGACAGGGGTGGGATGAGCAGTTCTTC.

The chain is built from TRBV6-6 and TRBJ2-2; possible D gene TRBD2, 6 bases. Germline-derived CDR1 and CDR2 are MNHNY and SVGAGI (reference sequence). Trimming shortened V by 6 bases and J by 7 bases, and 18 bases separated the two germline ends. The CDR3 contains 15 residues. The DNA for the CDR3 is TGTGCCAGCAGAGAACTAGGCGGGGTAGGCGGGGAGCTGTTTTTT. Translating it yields CASRELGGVGGELFF.

The CDR3 region is CASSHIGTTGGNQPQHF. DNA for the CDR3: TGTGCCAGCAGCCACATTGGAACTACGGGGGGCAATCAGCCCCAGCATTTT. This chain uses TRBV2 with TRBJ1-5, with D possibly being TRBD1 (5 bases). Germline V gene data show CDR1 as SNHLY and CDR2 as FYNNEI. V shed 6 bases and J shed 2 bases, with 20 bases lying between them. The CDR3 is made up of 17 amino acids.

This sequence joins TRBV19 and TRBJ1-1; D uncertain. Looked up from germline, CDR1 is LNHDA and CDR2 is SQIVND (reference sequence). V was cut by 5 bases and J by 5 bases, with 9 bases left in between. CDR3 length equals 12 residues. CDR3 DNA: TGTGCCAGTAGTGTCAGAGGGACTGAAGCTTTCTTT. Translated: CASSVRGTEAFF.

CDR3 coding DNA: TGTGCCAGCAGTGTAACACCACAGGGGACAGGTTCACCCCTCCACTTT. Translated: CASSVTPQGTGSPLHF. J is TRBJ1-6 and V is TRBV6-1; TRBD1 agrees at 8 bases. With V trimmed by 4 bases and J by 9 bases, 11 bases remained unmatched. Germline lookup yields CDR1 MNHNS and CDR2 SASEGT. The CDR3 has 16 residues.

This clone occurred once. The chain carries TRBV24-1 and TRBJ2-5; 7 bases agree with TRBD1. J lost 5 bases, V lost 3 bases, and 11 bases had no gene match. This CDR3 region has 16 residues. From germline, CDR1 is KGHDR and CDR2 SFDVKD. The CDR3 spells CATSDLSRGKGETQYF. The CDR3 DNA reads TGTGCCACCAGTGATCTCTCCAGGGGGAAGGGGGAGACCCAGTACTTC.

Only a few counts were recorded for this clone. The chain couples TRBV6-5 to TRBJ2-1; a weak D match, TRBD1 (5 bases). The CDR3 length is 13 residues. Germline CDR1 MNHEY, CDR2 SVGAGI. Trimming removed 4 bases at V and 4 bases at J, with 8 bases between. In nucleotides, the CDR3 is TGTGCCAGCAGTTTGACAGCATACAATGAGCAGTTCTTC. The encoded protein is CASSLTAYNEQFF.

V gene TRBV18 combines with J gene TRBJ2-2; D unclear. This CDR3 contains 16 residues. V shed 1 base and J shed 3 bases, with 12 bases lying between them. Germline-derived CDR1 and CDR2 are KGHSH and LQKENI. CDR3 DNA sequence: TGTGCCAGCTCACCACGGACCAGGTTTTACACCGGGGAGCTGTTTTTT. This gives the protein CASSPRTRFYTGELFF.

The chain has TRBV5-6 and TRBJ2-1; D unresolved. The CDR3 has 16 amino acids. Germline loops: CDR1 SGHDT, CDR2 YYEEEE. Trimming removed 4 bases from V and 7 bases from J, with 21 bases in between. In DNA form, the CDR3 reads TGTGCCAGCAGCCTATTTACTATCCAAAAGGCGAATGAGCAGTTCTTC. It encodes CASSLFTIQKANEQFF. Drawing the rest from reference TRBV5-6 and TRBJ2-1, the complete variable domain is DAGVTQSPTHLIKTRGQQVTLRCSPKSGHDTVSWYQQALGQGPQFIFQYYEEEERQRGNFPDRFSGHQFPNYSSELNVNALLLGDSALYLCASSLFTIQKANEQFFGPGTRLTVL.

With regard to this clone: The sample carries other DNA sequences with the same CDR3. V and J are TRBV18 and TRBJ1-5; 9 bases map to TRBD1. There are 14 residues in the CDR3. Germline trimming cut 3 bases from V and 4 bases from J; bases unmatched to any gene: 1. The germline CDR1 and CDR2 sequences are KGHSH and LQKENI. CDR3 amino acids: CASSPGQGNQPQHF. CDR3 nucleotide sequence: TGTGCCAGCTCACCCGGACAGGGGAATCAGCCCCAGCATTTT. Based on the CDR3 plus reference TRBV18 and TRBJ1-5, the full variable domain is NAGVMQNPRHLVRRRGQEARLRCSPMKGHSHVYWYRQLPEEGLKFMVYLQKENIIDESGMPKERFSAEFPKEGPSILRIQQVVRGDSAAYFCASSPGQGNQPQHFGDGTRLSIL.